These T cell receptor beta chains were read from a single sample in a study of blood T cell repertoires in COVID-19. TCRdb's copy holds only in-frame clones and misses some; the assay was immunoSEQ multiplex PCR. Among around 360,000 clones listed, over 75% were seen once. Sequencing was performed on PBMCs or T cells enriched from blood (not recorded which). The receptors were sampled from a woman aged 30 to 39 who had recovered from COVID-19. Both conserved end residues are part of each CDR3. Each record gives: V gene, clone size, CDR3 protein. Rows give clone size only sometimes, using once, few, many, or a class for an expanded clone.

v_gene: TRBV13
abundance: .
CDR3aa: CASRPAGENTDTQYF

v_gene: TRBV7-9
abundance: .
CDR3aa: CASSRGLSSYNEQFF

v_gene: TRBV27
abundance: .
CDR3aa: CASSLQASNQPQHF

v_gene: TRBV2
abundance: .
CDR3aa: CASSTGAVGYTF

v_gene: TRBV5-1
abundance: .
CDR3aa: CASSRESTGSSRFF

v_gene: TRBV19
abundance: .
CDR3aa: CASSIRDIRSYEQYF

v_gene: TRBV13
abundance: .
CDR3aa: CASSTGTSGSLTSTDTQYF

v_gene: TRBV3-1/TRBV3-2
abundance: .
CDR3aa: CASSPTGQLMNTEAFF

v_gene: TRBV9
abundance: .
CDR3aa: CASSGLDRASHEAFF

v_gene: TRBV29-1
abundance: few
CDR3aa: CSVVIVVSSYEQYF

v_gene: TRBV5-1
abundance: .
CDR3aa: CASSLGQDPQETQYF

v_gene: TRBV27
abundance: .
CDR3aa: CASSLSDGGQPQHF

v_gene: TRBV19
abundance: .
CDR3aa: CASNLRGSPPTNSPLHF

v_gene: TRBV5-6
abundance: .
CDR3aa: CASSRRTRTLYEQYF

v_gene: TRBV2
abundance: once
CDR3aa: CASSEMSPSYQPQHF

v_gene: TRBV6-6
abundance: .
CDR3aa: CASSYPKEKLFF

v_gene: TRBV28
abundance: .
CDR3aa: CASSRVGGDGYTF

v_gene: TRBV2
abundance: .
CDR3aa: CASSEPRGNQPQHF

v_gene: TRBV5-1
abundance: .
CDR3aa: CASSQRQGKVADTQYF

v_gene: TRBV18
abundance: .
CDR3aa: CASSPLAGGSVYEQYF

v_gene: TRBV12-3/TRBV12-4
abundance: .
CDR3aa: CASTLRGSEAFF

v_gene: TRBV7-9
abundance: .
CDR3aa: CASSLLSPAGQETQYF

v_gene: TRBV4-2
abundance: .
CDR3aa: CASSQENRGTEAFF

v_gene: TRBV5-1
abundance: .
CDR3aa: CASSPGTGYNEQFF

v_gene: TRBV3-1/TRBV3-2
abundance: .
CDR3aa: CASSQAQGVKGYTF

v_gene: TRBV5-1
abundance: .
CDR3aa: CASSLVPVGHSYEQYF

v_gene: TRBV5-4
abundance: .
CDR3aa: CASSLAGGNTEAFF

v_gene: TRBV5-1
abundance: .
CDR3aa: CASSLALNNEQFF